This TCR beta chain was obtained from a study of blood T cell repertoires in COVID-19. Study in general: Researchers got acute and convalescent COVID-19 samples from the United States, Italy and Spain. PBMCs, B-cell-depleted T cells, or T cells were the source of the cDNA or gDNA that made up the material.

Per the authors' pipeline: It was from reference gene primer amplification that nucleated cell counts were estimated. Here immunoSEQ multiplex PCR was the method, and the copy in TCRdb shows in-frame clones only, minus some. V and J calls and clone size are given by that table; D and trimming were obtained from the DNA. This sample has 75,000 to 90,000 clones, with around 92% found just once. On this clone itself: The junction differs from germline at one of its ends, possibly a read error.

The CDR3 is 13 amino acids. Per germline, CDR1 ENHRY and CDR2 SYGVKD. The sequencing sample was made of peripheral blood. This chain links TRBV10-3 with TRBJ2-4; 7 bases line up with TRBD1. The TCR sequence derives from a woman between 45 and 65 years old in a cohort sampled during active COVID-19. The CDR3 loop is CAISGTAENIQYF. CDR3 coding DNA: TGTGCCATCAGCGGGACAGCCGAAAACATTCAGTACTTC.